This TCR beta chain was obtained from a study of blood T cell repertoires in COVID-19. Study-level information: Collection of acute and convalescent COVID-19 samples took place in the United States, Italy and Spain.

V dropped 2 bases and J dropped 0 bases, with 8 bases sitting between them. The V gene's germline CDR1 is SGHVS and CDR2 FQNEAQ. The CDR3 runs 15 residues. Participant age was about 18 to 89 years, and participants resided in 20 to 30 US areas. Individuals in the exposed group had encountered a COVID-19 case within 2 weeks preceding study entry. In the source study's methods: Amplified reference gene primers provided the basis for estimating nucleated cell counts. Here immunoSEQ multiplex PCR was the method, and the copy in TCRdb shows in-frame clones only, minus some. D and trimming were read from the DNA, whereas the V and J calls and clone size are those reported in that table. The data hold around 320,000 clones, with roughly 90% observed a single time.

The sequence was obtained from a woman younger than 45 who had been exposed to COVID-19. The rearrangement uses TRBV7-8 and TRBJ1-5; TRBD1 is a possible D gene (6 bases). The material sequenced was PBMCs or T cells enriched from blood (not recorded which). The CDR3 loop is CASSLRGTSNQPQHF. The CDR3 DNA is TGTGCCAGCAGCTTAAGGGGGACTAGCAATCAGCCCCAGCATTTT.